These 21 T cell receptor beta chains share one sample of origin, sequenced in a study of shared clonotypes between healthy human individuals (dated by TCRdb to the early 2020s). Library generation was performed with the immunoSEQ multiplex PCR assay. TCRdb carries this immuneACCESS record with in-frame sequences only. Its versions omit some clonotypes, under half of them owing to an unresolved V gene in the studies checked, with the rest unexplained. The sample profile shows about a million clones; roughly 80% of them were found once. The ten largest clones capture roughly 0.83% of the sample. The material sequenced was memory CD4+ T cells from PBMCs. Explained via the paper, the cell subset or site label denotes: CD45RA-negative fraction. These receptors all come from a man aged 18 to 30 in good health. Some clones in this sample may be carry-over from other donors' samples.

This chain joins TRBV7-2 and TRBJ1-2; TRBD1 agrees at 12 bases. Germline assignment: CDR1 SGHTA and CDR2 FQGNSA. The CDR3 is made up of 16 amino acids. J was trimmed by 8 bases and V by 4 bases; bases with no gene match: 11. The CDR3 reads CASSWTGTGGAEGYTF. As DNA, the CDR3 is TGTGCCAGCAGCTGGACCGGGACAGGGGGCGCGGAGGGCTACACCTTC.

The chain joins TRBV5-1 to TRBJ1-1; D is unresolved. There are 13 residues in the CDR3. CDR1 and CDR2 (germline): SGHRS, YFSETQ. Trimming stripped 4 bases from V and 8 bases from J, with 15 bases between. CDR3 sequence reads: CASSVGVATEAFF. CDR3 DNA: TGCGCCAGCAGCGTTGGGGTAGCGACAGAAGCTTTCTTT. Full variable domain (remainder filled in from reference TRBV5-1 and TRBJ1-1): KAGVTQTPRYLIKTRGQQVTLSCSPISGHRSVSWYQQTPGQGLQFLFEYFSETQRNKGNFPGRFSGRQFSNSRSEMNVSTLELGDSALYLCASSVGVATEAFFGQGTRLTVV.

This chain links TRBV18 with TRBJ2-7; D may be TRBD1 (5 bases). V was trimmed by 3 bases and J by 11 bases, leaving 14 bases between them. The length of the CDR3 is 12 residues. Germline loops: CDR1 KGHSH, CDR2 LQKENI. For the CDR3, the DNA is TGTGCCAGCTCACCCGTCAGGGCCGAAAAGTACTTC. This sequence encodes CASSPVRAEKYF.

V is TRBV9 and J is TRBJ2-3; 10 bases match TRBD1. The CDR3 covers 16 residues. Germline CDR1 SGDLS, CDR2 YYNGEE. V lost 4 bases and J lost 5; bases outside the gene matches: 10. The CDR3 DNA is TGTGCCAGCAGCCCAAGACAGGGGGCGGTTCGAGATACGCAGTATTTT. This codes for CASSPRQGAVRDTQYF.

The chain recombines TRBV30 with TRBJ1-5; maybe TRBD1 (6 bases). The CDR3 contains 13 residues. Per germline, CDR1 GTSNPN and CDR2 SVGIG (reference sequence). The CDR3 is CAWEGGAGQPQHF. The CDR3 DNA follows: TGTGCGTGGGAGGGGGGCGCAGGGCAGCCCCAGCATTTT.

Here the CDR3 DNA reads TGTGCCAGCATCCTAGCGGAGTCCAACACCGGGGAGCTGTTTTTT. Its translation: CASILAESNTGELFF. V gene TRBV2 combines with J gene TRBJ2-2; 7 nucleotides match TRBD2. The CDR3 consists of 15 residues. The J segment lost 2 bases and the V segment lost 7 bases, leaving 7 bases of the junction unmatched. Germline values: CDR1 SNHLY, CDR2 FYNNEI.

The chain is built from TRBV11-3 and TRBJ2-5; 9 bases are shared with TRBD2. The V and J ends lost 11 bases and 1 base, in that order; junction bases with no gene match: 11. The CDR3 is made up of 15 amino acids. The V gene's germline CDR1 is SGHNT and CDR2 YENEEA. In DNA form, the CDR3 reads TGTGCCTGCCTGGGAGGCGGGGGGGGCCAAGAGACCCAGTACTTC. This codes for CACLGGGGGQETQYF.

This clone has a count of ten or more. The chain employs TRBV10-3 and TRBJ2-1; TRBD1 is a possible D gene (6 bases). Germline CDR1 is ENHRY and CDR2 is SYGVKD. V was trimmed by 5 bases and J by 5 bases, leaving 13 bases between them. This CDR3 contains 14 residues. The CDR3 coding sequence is TGTGCCATCAGTCCGACGGGACAAAACAATGAGCAGTTCTTC. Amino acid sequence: CAISPTGQNNEQFF.

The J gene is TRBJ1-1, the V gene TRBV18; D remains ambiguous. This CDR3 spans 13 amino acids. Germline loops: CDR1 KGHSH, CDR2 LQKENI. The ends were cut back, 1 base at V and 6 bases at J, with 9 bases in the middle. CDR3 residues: CASSPLFSAEAFF. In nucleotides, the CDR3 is TGTGCCAGCTCACCACTTTTTTCCGCTGAAGCTTTCTTT.

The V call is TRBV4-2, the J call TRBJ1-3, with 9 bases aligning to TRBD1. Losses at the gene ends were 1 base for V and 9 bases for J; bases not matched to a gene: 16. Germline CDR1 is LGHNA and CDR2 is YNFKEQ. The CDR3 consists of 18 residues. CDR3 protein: CASSQVRTGGAGPSTIYF. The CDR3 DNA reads TGTGCCAGCAGCCAAGTTCGAACAGGGGGCGCCGGACCAAGCACCATATATTTT.

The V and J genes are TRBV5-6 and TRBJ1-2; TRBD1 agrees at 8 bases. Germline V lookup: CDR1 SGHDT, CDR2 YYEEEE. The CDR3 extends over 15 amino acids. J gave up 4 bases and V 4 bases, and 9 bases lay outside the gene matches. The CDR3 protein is CASSPTGGSSYGYTF. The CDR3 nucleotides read TGTGCCAGCAGCCCAACAGGGGGGAGTAGCTATGGCTACACCTTC.

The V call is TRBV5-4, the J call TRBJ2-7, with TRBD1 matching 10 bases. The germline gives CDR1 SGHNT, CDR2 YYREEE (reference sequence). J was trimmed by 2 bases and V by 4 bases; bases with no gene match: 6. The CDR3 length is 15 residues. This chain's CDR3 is CASSPTGQGAYEQYF. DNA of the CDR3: TGTGCCAGCAGCCCCACCGGACAGGGGGCCTACGAGCAGTACTTC.

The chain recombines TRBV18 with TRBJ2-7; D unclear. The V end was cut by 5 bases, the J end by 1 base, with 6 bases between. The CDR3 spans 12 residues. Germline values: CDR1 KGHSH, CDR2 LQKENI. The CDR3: CASSSLSYEQYF. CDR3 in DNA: TGTGCCAGCTCATCCCTATCCTACGAGCAGTACTTC.

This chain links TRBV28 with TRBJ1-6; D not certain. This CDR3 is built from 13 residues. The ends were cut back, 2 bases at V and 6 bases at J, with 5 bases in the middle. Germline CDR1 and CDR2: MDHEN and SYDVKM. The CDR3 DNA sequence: TGTGCCAGCAGTTTACCGGTTAATTCACCCCTCCACTTT. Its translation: CASSLPVNSPLHF.

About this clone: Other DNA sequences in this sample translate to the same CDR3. The DNA for the CDR3 is TGTGCCAGCAAGGGGAGCAATCAGCCCCAGCATTTT. This gives the protein CASKGSNQPQHF. The J gene is TRBJ1-5, the V gene TRBV28; perhaps TRBD1 as D (5 bases). CDR1 MDHEN and CDR2 SYDVKM come from the germline V gene. CDR3 size: 12 residues. With 7 bases removed from V and 1 base from J, the gap between germline ends came to 5 bases.

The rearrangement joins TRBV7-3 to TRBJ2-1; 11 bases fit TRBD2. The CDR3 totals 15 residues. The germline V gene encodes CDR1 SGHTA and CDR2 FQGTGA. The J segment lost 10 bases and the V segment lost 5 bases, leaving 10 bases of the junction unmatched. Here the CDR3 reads CASSPGLAGTPEQFF. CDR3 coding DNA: TGTGCCAGCAGCCCAGGACTAGCGGGCACCCCGGAGCAGTTCTTC. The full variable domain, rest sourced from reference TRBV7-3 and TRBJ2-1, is GAGVSQTPSNKVTEKGKYVELRCDPISGHTALYWYRQSLGQGPEFLIYFQGTGAADDSGLPNDRFFAVRPEGSVSTLKIQRTERGDSAVYLCASSPGLAGTPEQFFGPGTRLTVL.

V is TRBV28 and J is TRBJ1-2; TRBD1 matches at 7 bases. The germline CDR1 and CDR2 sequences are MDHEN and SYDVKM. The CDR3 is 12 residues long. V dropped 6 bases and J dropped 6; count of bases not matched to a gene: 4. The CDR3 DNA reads TGTGCCAGCAGACAGGGGACCCATGGCTACACCTTC. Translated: CASRQGTHGYTF.

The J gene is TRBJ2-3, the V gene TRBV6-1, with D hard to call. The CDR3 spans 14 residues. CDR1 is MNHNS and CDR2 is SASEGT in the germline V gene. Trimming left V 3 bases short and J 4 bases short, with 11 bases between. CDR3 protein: CASSEWQAPDTQYF. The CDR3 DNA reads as TGTGCCAGCAGTGAGTGGCAGGCCCCAGATACGCAGTATTTT.

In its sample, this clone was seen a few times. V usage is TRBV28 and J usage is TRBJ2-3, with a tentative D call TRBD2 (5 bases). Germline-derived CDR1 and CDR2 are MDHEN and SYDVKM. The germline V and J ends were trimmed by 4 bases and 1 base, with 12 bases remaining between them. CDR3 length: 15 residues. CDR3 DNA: TGTGCCAGCAGTTCGAGCGGATGGGGCACAGATACGCAGTATTTT. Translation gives CASSSSGWGTDTQYF.

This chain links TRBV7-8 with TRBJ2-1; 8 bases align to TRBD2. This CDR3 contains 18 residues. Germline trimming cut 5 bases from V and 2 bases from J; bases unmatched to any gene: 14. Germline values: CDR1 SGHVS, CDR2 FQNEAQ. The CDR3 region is CASSAIPGGGLAYNEQFF. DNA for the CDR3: TGTGCCAGCAGCGCCATCCCCGGGGGGGGACTAGCCTACAATGAGCAGTTCTTC.

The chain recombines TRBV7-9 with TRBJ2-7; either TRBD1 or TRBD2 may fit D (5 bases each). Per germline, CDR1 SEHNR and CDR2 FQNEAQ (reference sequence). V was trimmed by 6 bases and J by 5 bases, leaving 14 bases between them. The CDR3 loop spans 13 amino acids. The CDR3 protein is CASSLDGDHEQYF. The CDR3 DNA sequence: TGTGCCAGCAGTCTTGACGGGGACCACGAGCAGTACTTC.